This T cell receptor beta chain comes out of a study of regulatory T cells in long-lasting Graves disease. Time point denoted: newly diagnosed GD, antithyroid drugs for less than 3 months. PBMC-derived RNA was used for the TCR library. Construction of TCR beta libraries relied on iRepertoire HTBI primers and on Arm-PCR targeting CDR3 regions. TCRdb analysed the multiplex PCR reads with MiXCR anew, one entry per CDR3 protein. The table records about 540,000 distinct CDR3 sequences, roughly 12% of them present only once. Losses at the gene ends were 3 bases for V and 2 bases for J; bases not matched to a gene: 4. Per germline, CDR1 LNHNV and CDR2 YYDKDF (reference sequence). The CDR3 totals 16 residues. The same data also contributed to another study, on T cells in Graves' hyperthyroidism and ophthalmopathy.

The TCR was taken from a man aged 25-40 years with Graves disease. This chain links TRBV15 with TRBJ2-7; 13 nucleotides agree with TRBD2. Sequencing was performed on peripheral blood mononuclear cells (PBMCs), taken at new diagnosis, from a patient treated with antithyroid drugs. CDR3 coding DNA: TGTGCCACCAGCAGTGGAGGGACTAGCGGGGCCTACGAGCAGTACTTC. It encodes CATSSGGTSGAYEQYF.